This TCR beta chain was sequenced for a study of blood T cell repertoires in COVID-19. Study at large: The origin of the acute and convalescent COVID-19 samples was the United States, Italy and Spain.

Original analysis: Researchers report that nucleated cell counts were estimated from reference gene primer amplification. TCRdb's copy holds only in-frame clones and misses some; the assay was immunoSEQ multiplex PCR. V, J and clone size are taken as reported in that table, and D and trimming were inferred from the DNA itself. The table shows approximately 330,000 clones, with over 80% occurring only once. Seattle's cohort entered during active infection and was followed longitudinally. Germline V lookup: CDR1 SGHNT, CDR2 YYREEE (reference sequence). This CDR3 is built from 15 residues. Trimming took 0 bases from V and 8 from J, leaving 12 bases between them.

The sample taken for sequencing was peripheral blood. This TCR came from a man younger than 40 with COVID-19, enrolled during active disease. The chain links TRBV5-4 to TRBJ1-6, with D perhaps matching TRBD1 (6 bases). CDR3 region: CASSLAGGRYSPLHF. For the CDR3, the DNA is TGTGCCAGCAGCTTGGCGGGGGGGCGGTATTCACCCCTCCACTTT.